These 11 T cell receptor beta chains were sequenced from one sample in a study of T cells in Graves' hyperthyroidism and ophthalmopathy. Template material for amplifying TCR beta CDR3 regions consisted of RNA transcripts. The TCR CDR3 first-round RT-PCR relied on the HTBI primer set. TCRdb used MiXCR to reprocess the multiplex PCR reads, holding one entry per CDR3 protein. The table lists approximately 600,000 distinct CDR3 sequences, about 15% of them singletons, with about 5.8% in the top ten. Source material: blood. These receptor sequences come from a woman aged 25 to 45 with Graves' hyperthyroidism that later progressed to Graves' ophthalmopathy.

This clonotype was picked up a small number of times. The chain combines TRBV3-1 with TRBJ2-7; 8 nucleotides match TRBD1. Germline values: CDR1 LGHDT, CDR2 YNNKEL (reference sequence). With V trimmed by 4 bases and J by 3 bases, 14 bases remained unmatched. The CDR3 sequence is 17 residues long. CDR3 sequence reads: CASSRQGKAAGNYEQYF. The CDR3 region has the DNA TGTGCCAGCAGCCGACAGGGGAAGGCAGCGGGTAACTACGAGCAGTACTTC.

At least ten counts were recorded for this clonotype. CDR3 region: CATLPGHSNQPQHF. CDR3 bases: TGTGCCACCTTACCGGGCCATAGCAATCAGCCCCAGCATTTT. The chain recombines TRBV28 with TRBJ1-5; D not certain. This CDR3 spans 14 amino acids. The germline V gene has CDR1 MDHEN and CDR2 SYDVKM. Trimming took off 10 bases at V and 0 bases at J, with 13 bases between the two ends.

This clonotype has at least ten counts. The V and J genes are TRBV5-8 and TRBJ1-3, with 9 bases fitting TRBD1. The CDR3 contains 14 residues. Trimming removed 4 bases from V and 9 bases from J; junction bases left unmatched: 8. Germline V CDR1 and CDR2: SGHTS, YDEGEE. The DNA for the CDR3 is TGTGCCAGCAGCGTCGGGACAGGGTTGGGCACCATATATTTT. Amino acid sequence: CASSVGTGLGTIYF.

This clonotype was counted a single time. The V gene is TRBV12-3 or TRBV12-4, the J gene TRBJ2-7; possibly TRBD1 or TRBD2 for D (6 bases each). This CDR3 has 12 amino acids. Trimming shortened V by 4 bases and J by 9 bases, and 13 bases separated the two germline ends. The CDR3 region has the DNA TGTGCCAGCAGTTATCCGGGGGCCGGGCAGTACTTC. The encoded protein is CASSYPGAGQYF.

This clonotype occurred once. With a much larger clone just one base away, this may be a read error. The chain is built from TRBV12-3 or TRBV12-4 and TRBJ2-1, with 13 bases aligning to TRBD2. The CDR3 has 12 amino acids. J lost 12 bases, V lost 5 bases, and 1 base had no gene match. The CDR3 DNA sequence: TGTGCCAGCAGTCGGACTAGCGGGGGGCAGTTCTTC. It translates to CASSRTSGGQFF.

V and J are TRBV20-1 and TRBJ1-5; perhaps TRBD1 as D (6 bases). Per the germline V gene, CDR1 is DFQATT and CDR2 is SNEGSKA (reference sequence). The CDR3 covers 13 residues. V lost 6 bases and J lost 3, with 12 bases in between. The CDR3 here is CSASGTNNQPQHF. The CDR3 region has the DNA TGCAGTGCATCCGGGACAAACAATCAGCCCCAGCATTTT.

This rearrangement joins TRBV19 to TRBJ1-1; D not certain. In germline, CDR1 is LNHDA, CDR2 SQIVND (reference sequence). The CDR3 has 10 residues. V was trimmed by 7 bases and J by 11 bases, leaving 11 bases between them. The CDR3 is CASKGLKAFF. The CDR3 coding sequence is TGTGCCAGTAAAGGGTTGAAGGCTTTCTTT.

Many counts were recorded for this clonotype. The V call is TRBV11-2, the J call TRBJ2-6, with D perhaps assigned TRBD1 or TRBD2 (5 bases each). Per the germline V gene, CDR1 is SGHAT and CDR2 is FQNNGV. V lost 5 bases and J lost 1, with 18 bases in between. The CDR3 consists of 18 residues. The CDR3 spells CASSTRLGRWSGANVLTF. DNA of the CDR3: TGTGCCAGCAGCACTCGATTGGGACGCTGGTCTGGGGCCAACGTCCTGACTTTC.

This clonotype was counted ten times or more. This chain uses TRBV7-2 with TRBJ1-2; D is possibly TRBD1 (5 bases). Germline V CDR1 and CDR2: SGHTA, FQGNSA. This CDR3 region has 15 residues. V lost 2 bases to trimming and J lost 0 bases, with 10 bases between them. DNA for the CDR3: TGTGCCAGCAGCTTATGGGGGTCTGCTAACTATGGCTACACCTTC. It yields the protein CASSLWGSANYGYTF.

In its sample, this clonotype was seen a few times. V usage is TRBV3-1 and J usage is TRBJ2-7, with 10 bases matching TRBD2. V trimming: 0 bases; J trimming: 0 bases; junction bases outside the gene matches: 5. Germline loops: CDR1 LGHDT, CDR2 YNNKEL (reference sequence). This CDR3 region has 17 residues. DNA for the CDR3: TGTGCCAGCAGCCAAGACGGGACTAGCGTCCCCTCCTACGAGCAGTACTTC. Its translation is CASSQDGTSVPSYEQYF.

This clonotype has at least ten counts. V gene TRBV20-1 combines with J gene TRBJ2-1; no firm D call. V was pared by 6 bases and J by 4 bases, with 10 bases between. The CDR3 loop spans 12 amino acids. Germline CDR1 and CDR2: DFQATT and SNEGSKA (reference sequence). CDR3 residues: CSAREGYNEQFF. CDR3 DNA sequence: TGCAGTGCGCGCGAAGGGTACAATGAGCAGTTCTTC.